This TCR beta chain was profiled in a study of human T cells and chemical hapten exposure. The table lists this clonotype with a few counts. Trimming shortened V by 2 bases and J by 6 bases, and 12 bases separated the two germline ends. CDR1 KGHDR and CDR2 SFDVKD come from the germline V gene. CDR3 length: 14 residues. What the library attached to individual cDNA molecules were unique molecular identifiers. TCRdb re-called the RACE reads through MiXCR, storing one row per CDR3 protein. Of some 400,000 distinct CDR3 sequences listed, approximately 5.1% are singletons. Time point here: pre-sensitization, week 0. The treatment: therapeutic diphenylcyclopropenone sensitization with weekly scalp DPC.

Sequencing was performed on whole blood, taken in connection with sensitization to the hapten diphenylcyclopropenone (DPC). This clonotype originated in a woman aged 45-65 years with alopecia areata. Some clones in this sample may be carry-over from other donors' samples. The chain uses TRBV24-1 and TRBJ1-2; D call uncertain. The CDR3: CATSDSTGVNGYTF. As DNA, the CDR3 is TGTGCCACCAGTGATTCTACGGGAGTAAATGGCTACACCTTC.